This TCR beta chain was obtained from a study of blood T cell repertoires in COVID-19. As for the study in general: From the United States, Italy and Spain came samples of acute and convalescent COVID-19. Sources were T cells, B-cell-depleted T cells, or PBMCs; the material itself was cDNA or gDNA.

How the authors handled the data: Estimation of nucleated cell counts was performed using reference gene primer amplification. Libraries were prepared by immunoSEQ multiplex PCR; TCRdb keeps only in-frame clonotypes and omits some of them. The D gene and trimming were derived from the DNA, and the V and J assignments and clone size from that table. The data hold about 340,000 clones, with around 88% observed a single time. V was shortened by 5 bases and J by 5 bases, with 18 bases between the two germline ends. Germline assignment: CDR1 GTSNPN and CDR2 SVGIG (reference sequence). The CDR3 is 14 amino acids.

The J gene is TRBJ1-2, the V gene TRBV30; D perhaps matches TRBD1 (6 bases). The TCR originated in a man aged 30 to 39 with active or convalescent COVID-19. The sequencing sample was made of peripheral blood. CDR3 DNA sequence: TGTGCCTGGGGTAAAGGACAGATCTTTTATGGCTACACCTTC. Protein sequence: CAWGKGQIFYGYTF.